The clone carrying this TCR beta chain was seen ten or more times. Its matching antigen is unknown. V was trimmed by 4 bases and J by 1 base, leaving 13 bases between them. CDR1 is DFQATT, CDR2 SNEGSKA, per germline (reference sequence). This CDR3 is 15 amino acids long. TCRdb itself ran the reads through MiXCR, one entry per CDR3 protein. This table has about 130,000 distinct CDR3 sequences, approximately 9.2% appearing once. These data come from a study of T cell repertoires in cytomegalovirus infection. Study as a whole: Carrying CMV and the relevant HLA type showed in public TCR beta signatures.

Findings and limits, study-wide: Identification of carriers of CMV plus the relevant HLA was achieved through cumulative public TCR beta family frequency.

The sequence derives from a human donor in good health (CMV status not recorded). Some clones in this sample may be carry-over from other donors' samples. This rearrangement joins TRBV20-1 to TRBJ1-4; TRBD1 might be the D (5 bases). The specimen was PBMCs. The CDR3 DNA is TGCAGTGCTAACGTCGGCACAGGAACTAATGAAAAACTGTTTTTT. Protein: CSANVGTGTNEKLFF.